Below, 16 T cell receptor beta chains from the same sample are listed, as sequenced in a study of shared T cell receptors in the human thymus. TCRdb keeps only in-frame clones here, not all; method: immunoSEQ multiplex PCR. The sample holds almost 550,000 clones, more than 75% seen once. This sample also belongs to another study, concerning human thymus T cells.

The sample was thymocytes. These receptors originate from a boy under two years old with a congenital heart defect.

The gene calls are TRBV15 and TRBJ2-4; D perhaps matches TRBD1 (6 bases). CDR3 length equals 19 residues. The V and J ends lost 7 bases and 0 bases respectively, with 25 bases between them. The germline gives CDR1 LNHNV, CDR2 YYDKDF (reference sequence). CDR3 DNA: TGTGCCACCACCCGTGTCCGGGACAAGGGTGAGATAGCCAAAAACATTCAGTACTTC. This gives the protein CATTRVRDKGEIAKNIQYF.

Of note for this clone: Compared with germline, one end of the junction differs, possibly owing to a read error. DNA for the CDR3: TGTGCCGGCAGCTTAAATATCGCAGGGCCCATGGGGTACGAGCAGTACTTC. It codes for CAGSLNIAGPMGYEQYF. This chain uses TRBV7-6 with TRBJ2-7; perhaps TRBD1 as D (5 bases). Germline V gene lookup returns CDR1 SGHVS and CDR2 FNYEAQ. The CDR3 is made up of 17 amino acids.

The count of this clone is one. The gene calls are TRBV30 and TRBJ2-5; a possible D gene is TRBD2 (6 bases). The CDR3 covers 18 residues. V gave up 0 bases and J gave up 5 bases, with 25 bases separating them. Germline V gene sequence: CDR1 GTSNPN, CDR2 SVGIG (reference sequence). CDR3 nucleotide sequence: TGTGCCTGGAGTGTACAAACCCCACCCGGGAGCCACCCCGAGACCCAGTACTTC. Translating it yields CAWSVQTPPGSHPETQYF. Full variable domain (outside the CDR3, taken from reference TRBV30 and TRBJ2-5): SQTIHQWPATLVQPVGSPLSLECTVEGTSNPNLYWYRQAAGRGLQLLFYSVGIGQISSEVPQNLSASRPQDRQFILSSKKLLLSDSGFYLCAWSVQTPPGSHPETQYFGPGTRLLVL.

CDR3: CASSFGREGSSYNEQFF. The CDR3 nucleotides are TGCGCCAGCAGCTTCGGACGGGAGGGGAGCTCCTACAATGAGCAGTTCTTC. The rearrangement joins TRBV5-1 to TRBJ2-1; TRBD2 aligns across 8 bases. V lost 2 bases, J lost 0 bases, and 7 bases stayed unmatched. CDR1 and CDR2 from the germline V gene are SGHRS and YFSETQ. CDR3 length equals 17 residues. Combining the CDR3 with reference TRBV5-1 and TRBJ2-1 gives the whole variable domain KAGVTQTPRYLIKTRGQQVTLSCSPISGHRSVSWYQQTPGQGLQFLFEYFSETQRNKGNFPGRFSGRQFSNSRSEMNVSTLELGDSALYLCASSFGREGSSYNEQFFGPGTRLTVL.

J is TRBJ2-7 and V is TRBV19; 9 bases match TRBD2. This CDR3 contains 16 residues. Unmatched junction bases numbered 6, after V lost 3 bases and J lost 0 bases. Germline assignment: CDR1 LNHDA and CDR2 SQIVND (reference sequence). The CDR3 sequence: CASSIKSGRFSYEQYF. CDR3 nucleotide sequence: TGTGCCAGTAGTATTAAAAGCGGGAGGTTCTCCTACGAGCAGTACTTC.

This chain uses TRBV6-6 with TRBJ1-1; 8 bases map to TRBD1. Germline V CDR1 and CDR2: MNHNY, SVGAGI (reference sequence). The CDR3 covers 16 residues. V shed 6 bases, J shed 1 base, and the junction held 10 bases outside the gene matches. The CDR3 bases are TGTGCCAGCAGCCGGTGGACAGGGCGGCCGAACACTGAAGCTTTCTTT. Encoded protein: CASSRWTGRPNTEAFF.

This clone occurred once. The gene calls are TRBV13 and TRBJ1-1; perhaps TRBD1 as D (5 bases). The CDR3 has 15 amino acids. V gave up 0 bases and J gave up 2 bases, with 10 bases separating them. From germline, CDR1 is PRHDT and CDR2 FYEKMQ (reference sequence). CDR3 sequence reads: CASSLGAGYNTEAFF. DNA for the CDR3: TGTGCCAGCAGCTTAGGTGCAGGGTATAACACTGAAGCTTTCTTT.

The table lists this clone with a few counts. The J gene is TRBJ2-1, the V gene TRBV6-5; unclear D gene. The ends were cut back, 2 bases at V and 5 bases at J, with 13 bases in the middle. Germline V gene sequence: CDR1 MNHEY, CDR2 SVGAGI. CDR3 length: 15 amino acids. CDR3 coding DNA: TGTGCCAGCAGTTACCTCGCTAGTCCAAACAATGAGCAGTTCTTC. This encodes CASSYLASPNNEQFF.

As to this clone: An end of the junction does not agree with germline; a read error may underlie this. This rearrangement joins TRBV7-7 to TRBJ2-7; 11 nucleotides match TRBD2. The germline CDR1 and CDR2 sequences are SSHAT and FNYEAQ (reference sequence). The CDR3 spans 16 residues. The CDR3 here is CASSLGGTSGSYEQYF. The CDR3 nucleotides read TGTGCTAGCAGCTTAGGGGGGACTAGCGGATCCTACGAGCAGTACTTC.

The J gene is TRBJ2-5, the V gene TRBV4-3; 8 positions match TRBD2. The end of the DNA fits TRBJ2-7 better, so the J call may be wrong. The germline V gene encodes CDR1 LGHNA and CDR2 YSLEER. This CDR3 region has 16 residues. The CDR3 nucleotides are TGCGCCAGCAGCCAAGACCTTAAGCGGGGGCAGTACGAGCAGTACTTC. It yields the protein CASSQDLKRGQYEQYF.

This rearrangement joins TRBV5-4 to TRBJ2-5; 11 bases match TRBD2. The germline V gene has CDR1 SGHNT and CDR2 YYREEE (reference sequence). Trimming removed 4 bases from V and 5 bases from J; junction bases left unmatched: 22. The CDR3 spans 20 residues. The CDR3 DNA follows: TGTGCCAGCAGCCCCCCCCCGGGACAGGATAGCGGGAGGGCCGGGGAGACCCAGTACTTC. Translated: CASSPPPGQDSGRAGETQYF.

The gene calls are TRBV5-1 and TRBJ2-7, with TRBD2 as a possible D gene (6 bases). The V gene lost 3 bases and the J gene lost 1 base, with 11 bases spanning the gap. CDR3 size: 14 residues. Germline V CDR1 and CDR2: SGHRS, YFSETQ. For the CDR3, the DNA is TGCGCCAGCAGCTACGGGGGTAGGTCCTACGAGCAGTACTTC. Its protein product is CASSYGGRSYEQYF. Full variable domain (missing parts from reference TRBV5-1 and TRBJ2-7): KAGVTQTPRYLIKTRGQQVTLSCSPISGHRSVSWYQQTPGQGLQFLFEYFSETQRNKGNFPGRFSGRQFSNSRSEMNVSTLELGDSALYLCASSYGGRSYEQYFGPGTRLTVT.

The chain links TRBV19 to TRBJ2-1; tentative D call: TRBD2 (6 bases). The V and J ends lost 5 bases and 8 bases respectively, with 19 bases between them. The CDR3 loop spans 15 amino acids. Germline V gene data show CDR1 as LNHDA and CDR2 as SQIVND (reference sequence). The CDR3 is CASSAGGPKVHEQFF. CDR3 bases: TGTGCCAGTAGTGCTGGAGGGCCTAAAGTTCATGAGCAGTTCTTC.

The V and J genes are TRBV28 and TRBJ2-5; TRBD2 aligns across 9 bases. Germline loops: CDR1 MDHEN, CDR2 SYDVKM. V lost 4 bases and J lost 4; bases outside the gene matches: 16. The CDR3 sequence is 18 residues long. The CDR3: CASSSCGDTSGWGETQYF. CDR3 coding DNA: TGTGCCAGCAGTTCCTGCGGTGACACTAGCGGGTGGGGAGAGACCCAGTACTTC.

The rearrangement uses TRBV19 and TRBJ2-5, with 14 positions matching TRBD2. The CDR3 totals 17 residues. The germline CDR1 and CDR2 sequences are LNHDA and SQIVND (reference sequence). V was clipped by 1 base and J by 4 bases; unmatched bases: 5. CDR3 DNA: TGTGCCAGTAGTATAGGGACTAGCGGGAGGTCAGTAGAGACCCAGTACTTC. This codes for CASSIGTSGRSVETQYF.

V and J are TRBV28 and TRBJ2-7, with D possibly matching TRBD2 (6 bases). Trimming cost V 5 bases and J 1 base, with 12 bases left between them. CDR3 length equals 14 residues. Germline values: CDR1 MDHEN, CDR2 SYDVKM. CDR3 nucleotide sequence: TGTGCCAGCAGTCCTACTAGCAGATCCTACGAGCAGTACTTC. Translation: CASSPTSRSYEQYF.